The 30 T cell receptor beta chains below all came from one sample that was sequenced in a study of T cell responses to AZD1222 COVID-19 vaccine. Clones were sequenced by immunoSEQ multiplex PCR, and TCRdb holds only the in-frame ones, with some missing. The sample lists approximately 30,000 clones; about nine tenths were seen once. The input for sequencing was peripheral blood, taken 28 days after the second AZD1222 dose. The receptors here all came from an adult who received the AZD1222 COVID-19 vaccine.

This clone was picked up one time. This chain joins TRBV27 and TRBJ2-7, with 7 bases aligning to TRBD1. Looked up from germline, CDR1 is MNHEY and CDR2 is SMNVEV (reference sequence). V dropped 3 bases and J dropped 0; count of bases not matched to a gene: 8. CDR3 size: 16 residues. The CDR3 here is CASSLRGTDSSYEQYF. The DNA for the CDR3 is TGTGCCAGCAGTTTGAGAGGGACAGATAGCTCCTACGAGCAGTACTTC.

CDR3 sequence: CASSPPRDSYGYTF. The DNA for the CDR3 is TGTGCCAGCTCCCCTCCCCGGGACTCCTATGGCTACACCTTC. This chain joins TRBV18 and TRBJ1-2; tentatively, D is TRBD1 (5 bases). The CDR3 is 14 residues long. V lost 6 bases, J lost 4 bases, and 15 bases lay in between. From germline, CDR1 is KGHSH and CDR2 LQKENI.

This sequence joins TRBV7-2 and TRBJ2-5; D perhaps matches TRBD2 (6 bases). The CDR3 loop spans 14 amino acids. V lost 5 bases and J lost 1, with 11 bases in between. CDR1 and CDR2 (germline): SGHTA, FQGNSA. This chain's CDR3 is CASSPNSGQETQYF. CDR3 coding DNA: TGTGCCAGCAGCCCTAATAGCGGCCAAGAGACCCAGTACTTC.

The gene calls are TRBV10-3 and TRBJ2-7, with 10 bases identical to TRBD1. The CDR3 length is 14 residues. Germline V gene sequence: CDR1 ENHRY, CDR2 SYGVKD. J gave up 3 bases and V 10 bases, and 9 bases lay outside the gene matches. The CDR3 coding sequence is TGTGCCAGCCAATCCGGGACAGGGGACTACGAGCAGTACTTC. Protein: CASQSGTGDYEQYF.

The chain joins TRBV6-5 to TRBJ2-7; 7 bases line up with TRBD1. The ends lost 6 bases at V and 3 bases at J; junction bases unmatched: 2. The CDR3 covers 12 residues. Germline V gene sequence: CDR1 MNHEY, CDR2 SVGAGI. CDR3 protein: CASSRQGYEQYF. CDR3 DNA sequence: TGTGCCAGCAGCCGACAGGGCTACGAGCAGTACTTC.

The chain has TRBV19 and TRBJ2-1; 12 bases fit TRBD2. V was pared by 3 bases and J by 7 bases, with 1 base of the junction left unmatched. Germline CDR1 and CDR2: LNHDA and SQIVND (reference sequence). The CDR3 extends over 14 amino acids. This CDR3 is CASSITSGRNEQFF. The CDR3 DNA sequence: TGTGCCAGTAGTATTACTAGCGGGAGGAATGAGCAGTTCTTC.

This clone was picked up a small number of times. At one end, the junction sequence differs from germline, possibly due to a read error. CDR3 protein: CASSQGGPADTQYF. Here the CDR3 DNA reads TGTGCCAGCAGTCAAGGGGGCCCCGCAGATACGCAGTATTTT. This chain joins TRBV14 and TRBJ2-3; TRBD1 matches at 7 bases. Germline assignment: CDR1 SGHDN and CDR2 FVKESK. The CDR3 is made up of 14 amino acids.

The chain employs TRBV21-1 and TRBJ1-2. TRBV21-1 is given as a pseudogene. This CDR3 contains 12 residues. CDR3 region: CASSKAPCGYTF. The CDR3 coding sequence is TGTGCCAGCAGCAAAGCCCCGTGTGGCTACACCTTC.

A word on this clone: One end of the junction varies from germline; a read error may be responsible. The chain links TRBV7-7 to TRBJ2-5; the D gene is possibly TRBD2 (5 bases). CDR1 is SSHAT, CDR2 FNYEAQ, per germline (reference sequence). This CDR3 is 15 amino acids long. CDR3 protein: CASSLSPLGLETQYF. CDR3 coding DNA: TGTGCTAGCAGCTTATCCCCACTAGGGTTAGAGACCCAGTACTTC.

The chain uses TRBV3-1 (or the pseudogene TRBV3-2) and TRBJ2-5; TRBD2 matches at 7 bases. This CDR3 region has 17 residues. Looked up from germline, CDR1 is LGHDT and CDR2 is YNNKEL (reference sequence). J lost 1 base, V lost 1 base, and 9 bases had no gene match. CDR3: CASSQGLGGRSQETQYF. The CDR3 DNA follows: TGTGCCAGCAGCCAAGGGTTGGGGGGGAGGTCCCAAGAGACCCAGTACTTC.

This clone has a single count. The V and J genes are TRBV24-1 and TRBJ2-1, with 14 bases fitting TRBD2. V trimming: 3 bases; J trimming: 7 bases; junction bases outside the gene matches: 4. CDR3 length: 16 amino acids. Germline assignment: CDR1 KGHDR and CDR2 SFDVKD. The CDR3 sequence is CATSDRGTSGGNEQFF. The CDR3 DNA reads TGTGCCACCAGTGATCGCGGGACTAGCGGGGGAAATGAGCAGTTCTTC.

The chain joins TRBV18 to TRBJ1-3; D is unclear. The germline gives CDR1 KGHSH, CDR2 LQKENI. The CDR3 has 15 amino acids. V lost 2 bases and J 0 bases, leaving 8 bases between the germline ends. CDR3 amino acids: CASSPGVPSGNTIYF. The CDR3 DNA is TGTGCCAGCTCACCAGGTGTACCCTCTGGAAACACCATATATTTT.

The CDR3 sequence: CASSRGLNTEAFF. In nucleotides, the CDR3 is TGTGCCAGCAGCCGAGGGCTGAACACTGAAGCTTTCTTT. V gene TRBV7-2 combines with J gene TRBJ1-1; D is ambiguous. The CDR3 extends over 13 amino acids. V was trimmed by 5 bases and J by 0 bases, leaving 7 bases between them. Looked up from germline, CDR1 is SGHTA and CDR2 is FQGNSA.

The table lists this clone with a count of one. This rearrangement joins TRBV5-4 to TRBJ2-1, with a possible D match to TRBD2 (5 bases). V was cut by 3 bases and J by 5 bases, with 15 bases left in between. The CDR3 sequence is 15 residues long. Germline assignment: CDR1 SGHNT and CDR2 YYREEE (reference sequence). Written as DNA, the CDR3 is TGTGCCAGCAGCTCTAGCAAGAGGGCGAACAATGAGCAGTTCTTC. The encoded protein is CASSSSKRANNEQFF.

CDR3 coding DNA: TGTGCCAGCAGCCTGGGATGGGGGGCCACTGAAGCTTTCTTT. It is translated as CASSLGWGATEAFF. This chain uses TRBV3-1 (or the pseudogene TRBV3-2) with TRBJ1-1; D may be TRBD1 (6 bases). Trimming cost V 4 bases and J 4 bases, with 13 bases left between them. Germline CDR1 reads LGHDT; CDR2 reads YNNKEL (reference sequence). CDR3 length: 14 amino acids.

The table lists this clone with a count of one. The gene calls are TRBV6-5 and TRBJ1-4; D gene unclear. CDR3 length: 13 residues. Per the germline V gene, CDR1 is MNHEY and CDR2 is SVGAGI. With 11 bases removed from V and 0 bases from J, the gap between germline ends came to 10 bases. This CDR3 is CAGKRTTNEKLFF. The CDR3 DNA is TGTGCCGGGAAGAGGACAACTAATGAAAAACTGTTTTTT.

The CDR3 sequence is CASGEAGGNDEQFF. The CDR3 nucleotides are TGTGCTAGTGGGGAAGCGGGAGGGAATGATGAGCAGTTCTTC. The gene calls are TRBV12-5 and TRBJ2-1; the match to TRBD2 covers 10 bases. The CDR3 is 14 amino acids. Unmatched junction bases numbered 7, after V lost 6 bases and J lost 8 bases. Germline assignment: CDR1 LGHNT and CDR2 FRNRAP.

This chain uses TRBV28 with TRBJ1-2; TRBD1 might be the D (6 bases). The CDR3 extends over 14 amino acids. In germline, CDR1 is MDHEN, CDR2 SYDVKM. The germline V and J ends were trimmed by 6 bases and 4 bases, with 15 bases remaining between them. The CDR3 reads CASSPRDTFYGYTF. In DNA form, the CDR3 reads TGTGCCAGCAGCCCGCGGGACACCTTCTATGGCTACACCTTC.

In DNA, the CDR3 is TGTGCCAGCACCTCGGACTCCTCTGGGTATGGCTACACCTTC. It encodes CASTSDSSGYGYTF. The chain employs TRBV2 and TRBJ1-2; D remains unclear. The germline V and J ends were trimmed by 7 bases and 5 bases, with 17 bases remaining between them. Per germline, CDR1 SNHLY and CDR2 FYNNEI. This CDR3 has 14 amino acids.

This chain joins TRBV6-4 and TRBJ1-2; 8 bases agree with TRBD1. Trimming at V came to 6 bases and at J to 3 bases, leaving 18 bases not matched to a gene. The V gene's germline CDR1 is MRHNA and CDR2 SNTAGT. The CDR3 is 18 amino acids. The CDR3 protein is CASRKDPGQAYSYYGYTF. For the CDR3, the DNA is TGTGCCAGCAGAAAAGATCCGGGACAGGCCTATAGCTACTATGGCTACACCTTC.

This chain links TRBV27 with TRBJ2-2; D is perhaps TRBD2 (6 bases). The length of the CDR3 is 15 residues. The germline CDR1 and CDR2 sequences are MNHEY and SMNVEV (reference sequence). V lost 7 bases and J lost 0, with 12 bases in between. The CDR3 DNA is TGTGCCAGCACCCTGGGGGGATCGAACACCGGGGAGCTGTTTTTT. This sequence encodes CASTLGGSNTGELFF.

A single count supports this clone. The CDR3 loop reads CASSEENSPLHF. DNA of the CDR3: TGTGCCAGCAGTGAAGAGAATTCACCCCTCCACTTT. The chain employs TRBV6-1 and TRBJ1-6; D ambiguous. CDR1 is MNHNS and CDR2 is SASEGT in the germline V gene. Trimming removed 1 base at V and 7 bases at J, with 2 bases between. The length of the CDR3 is 12 residues.

The chain couples TRBV29-1 to TRBJ1-1; 9 bases match TRBD1. This CDR3 is 15 amino acids long. Germline-derived CDR1 and CDR2 are SQVTM and ANQGSEA. V shed 4 bases, J shed 5 bases, and the junction held 11 bases outside the gene matches. CDR3 amino acids: CSVGPLGQGETEAFF. The CDR3, as DNA: TGCAGCGTTGGACCCTTGGGACAGGGAGAGACTGAAGCTTTCTTT.

This chain connects TRBV5-1 to TRBJ2-7; D possibly corresponds to TRBD1 (6 bases). Germline loops: CDR1 SGHRS, CDR2 YFSETQ. The CDR3 is 13 residues long. Trimming pared 1 base from V and 2 bases from J, leaving 7 bases between. This chain's CDR3 is CASSLNRAYEQYF. Written as DNA, the CDR3 is TGCGCCAGCAGCTTGAACAGGGCCTACGAGCAGTACTTC.

The rearrangement links TRBV18 to TRBJ1-6; D remains ambiguous. This CDR3 has 15 amino acids. V was cut by 0 bases and J by 6 bases, with 9 bases left in between. Germline V gene data show CDR1 as KGHSH and CDR2 as LQKENI. This CDR3 is CASSPPGPPNSPLHF. CDR3 nucleotide sequence: TGTGCCAGCTCACCACCGGGCCCTCCTAATTCACCCCTCCACTTT.

This chain links TRBV2 with TRBJ2-2, with D unclear. This CDR3 comprises 16 residues. Deletions cut 10 bases from V and 0 bases from J, with 18 bases between. From germline, CDR1 is SNHLY and CDR2 FYNNEI. In DNA form, the CDR3 reads TGTGCCACCACACAATTGACATTCGCGAACACCGGGGAGCTGTTTTTT. It encodes CATTQLTFANTGELFF.

The chain joins TRBV7-3 to TRBJ2-5; 7 positions match TRBD1. This CDR3 is 13 amino acids long. V lost 2 bases, J lost 3 bases, and 0 bases stayed unmatched. Looked up from germline, CDR1 is SGHTA and CDR2 is FQGTGA. The CDR3 loop reads CASSLGTEETQYF. CDR3 DNA: TGTGCCAGCAGCTTAGGGACAGAAGAGACCCAGTACTTC.

The J gene is TRBJ2-6, the V gene TRBV28, with 10 bases lining up with TRBD1. Germline CDR1 MDHEN, CDR2 SYDVKM. The CDR3 is 19 amino acids. J gave up 0 bases and V 2 bases, and 7 bases lay outside the gene matches. CDR3 residues: CASSLPGQGFNSGANVLTF. In nucleotides, the CDR3 is TGTGCCAGCAGTTTACCGGGACAGGGGTTTAACTCTGGGGCCAACGTCCTGACTTTC.

The J gene is TRBJ1-1, the V gene TRBV6-5; possibly TRBD1 for D (6 bases). Trimming removed 4 bases from V and 0 bases from J, with 9 bases in between. The CDR3 has 14 residues. CDR1 and CDR2 from the germline V gene are MNHEY and SVGAGI. The CDR3: CASSFDRLNTEAFF. CDR3 DNA: TGTGCCAGCAGTTTCGACAGGCTGAACACTGAAGCTTTCTTT.

The chain recombines TRBV5-1 with TRBJ2-1, with TRBD2 matching over 11 bases. V lost 1 base to trimming and J lost 0 bases; unmatched junction nucleotides: 0. The CDR3 length is 16 residues. Germline-derived CDR1 and CDR2 are SGHRS and YFSETQ. The chain's CDR3 is CASSLTSGSSYNEQFF. The CDR3 region has the DNA TGCGCCAGCAGCTTGACTAGCGGGAGCTCCTACAATGAGCAGTTCTTC.